Presented here are 19 T cell receptor beta chains from one specimen sequenced in a study of shared clonotypes between healthy human individuals. Naive CD8 cells lacked CD45RO, underwent positive selection for CCR7 and left out terminally differentiated effector memory CD45RA+ cells. Data came from immunoSEQ multiplex PCR; TCRdb stores just in-frame clones and leaves some out. Of approximately 600,000 clones listed, approximately 96% are singletons. The sample consisted of naive CD8+ T cells sorted from blood. The receptor source for this set is a woman aged 30 to 39 in good health.

The chain has TRBV13 and TRBJ1-2; D not certain. Deletions cut 0 bases from V and 2 bases from J, with 10 bases between. Germline CDR1 is PRHDT and CDR2 is FYEKMQ (reference sequence). There are 15 residues in the CDR3. The chain's CDR3 is CASSLGGARNYGYTF. Written as DNA, the CDR3 is TGTGCCAGCAGCTTAGGCGGCGCCAGAAACTATGGCTACACCTTC.

This chain joins TRBV27 and TRBJ2-7; 9 positions agree with TRBD2. The CDR3 is 15 amino acids. J was trimmed by 2 bases and V by 5 bases; bases with no gene match: 7. CDR1 is MNHEY, CDR2 SMNVEV, per germline (reference sequence). DNA for the CDR3: TGTGCCAGCAGTCCGAGGAGCGGGGGGACCTACGAGCAGTACTTC. It yields the protein CASSPRSGGTYEQYF.

The chain has TRBV13 and TRBJ1-5; 7 nucleotides match TRBD1. V dropped 0 bases and J dropped 8; count of bases not matched to a gene: 7. Germline CDR1 PRHDT, CDR2 FYEKMQ (reference sequence). The CDR3 covers 15 residues. CDR3 sequence reads: CASSLGTGNIEPQHF. As DNA, the CDR3 is TGTGCCAGCAGCTTAGGGACAGGGAACATTGAGCCCCAGCATTTT.

This chain joins TRBV4-1 and TRBJ2-3; TRBD1 agrees at 8 bases. The length of the CDR3 is 15 residues. Germline CDR1 MGHRA, CDR2 YSYEKL. Trimming took 4 bases from V and 3 from J; bases not matched to a gene: 6. Written as DNA, the CDR3 is TGCGCCAGCAGCCGAGTACAGGGGGGAACAGATACGCAGTATTTT. It translates to CASSRVQGGTDTQYF.

V gene TRBV10-2 combines with J gene TRBJ2-3; 8 bases agree with TRBD2. The V gene end was trimmed by 3 bases and the J gene end by 6 bases; junction bases not matched to a gene: 5. Germline V gene data show CDR1 as WSHSY and CDR2 as SAAADI. This CDR3 spans 14 amino acids. As DNA, the CDR3 is TGCGCCAGCAGTGATAGCGGGACTGGGGATACGCAGTATTTT. It specifies CASSDSGTGDTQYF.

This chain uses TRBV28 with TRBJ1-2; tentatively, D is TRBD1 (6 bases). CDR1 is MDHEN, CDR2 SYDVKM, per germline. Trimming took 5 bases from V and 1 from J, leaving 20 bases between them. The CDR3 sequence is 17 residues long. The CDR3 loop is CASSPRRTDTINYGYTF. Written as DNA, the CDR3 is TGTGCCAGCAGTCCGAGAAGGACAGACACTATTAACTATGGCTACACCTTC.

The V and J genes are TRBV27 and TRBJ2-7; tentative D call: TRBD2 (5 bases). V was trimmed by 2 bases and J by 3 bases, leaving 14 bases between them. This CDR3 has 15 amino acids. The germline V gene encodes CDR1 MNHEY and CDR2 SMNVEV (reference sequence). The CDR3: CASSLLSGKHYEQYF. The CDR3 nucleotides are TGTGCCAGCAGTTTACTGTCCGGGAAACACTACGAGCAGTACTTC.

The V call is TRBV19, the J call TRBJ2-3, with a weak D call TRBD1 (6 bases). The V end was cut by 3 bases, the J end by 0 bases, with 16 bases between. The CDR3 contains 17 residues. Germline values: CDR1 LNHDA, CDR2 SQIVND (reference sequence). The CDR3 bases are TGTGCCAGTAGTATTGGACCGACAGGTCTTAGCACAGATACGCAGTATTTT. This gives the protein CASSIGPTGLSTDTQYF. The full variable domain, completed using reference TRBV19 and TRBJ2-3, is DGGITQSPKYLFRKEGQNVTLSCEQNLNHDAMYWYRQDPGQGLRLIYYSQIVNDFQKGDIAEGYSVSREKKESFPLTVTSAQKNPTAFYLCASSIGPTGLSTDTQYFGPGTRLTVL.

V and J are TRBV30 and TRBJ1-1; unclear D gene. Germline CDR1 reads GTSNPN; CDR2 reads SVGIG (reference sequence). V was trimmed by 3 bases and J by 1 base, leaving 6 bases between them. This CDR3 is built from 12 residues. DNA of the CDR3: TGTGCCTGGAGCCCGGGGAACACTGAAGCTTTCTTT. This translates into CAWSPGNTEAFF.

The V and J genes are TRBV27 and TRBJ1-2; 12 bases are shared with TRBD1. Trimming took 7 bases from V and 8 from J; bases not matched to a gene: 11. The CDR3 loop spans 15 amino acids. Germline V CDR1 and CDR2: MNHEY, SMNVEV (reference sequence). CDR3: CASTDSGTGGVGYTF. The CDR3 region has the DNA TGTGCCAGCACCGATTCCGGGACAGGGGGCGTGGGCTACACCTTC.

This chain joins TRBV10-2 and TRBJ1-1; D not certain. This CDR3 has 11 amino acids. Trimming removed 8 bases from V and 8 bases from J, with 12 bases in between. Germline CDR1 WSHSY, CDR2 SAAADI. In DNA, the CDR3 is TGCGCCAGCGGGAGTTTACAGGAAGCTTTCTTT. This sequence encodes CASGSLQEAFF.

The chain links TRBV14 to TRBJ1-3; the D is unclear. Trimming shortened V by 0 bases and J by 0 bases, and 6 bases separated the two germline ends. The V gene's germline CDR1 is SGHDN and CDR2 FVKESK. There are 15 residues in the CDR3. This chain's CDR3 is CASSQDFGSGNTIYF. CDR3 bases: TGTGCCAGCAGCCAAGATTTCGGCTCTGGAAACACCATATATTTT.

The chain recombines TRBV5-1 with TRBJ2-2, with D perhaps matching TRBD1 (6 bases). This CDR3 is 15 amino acids long. V lost 5 bases and J 2 bases, leaving 13 bases between the germline ends. The V gene's germline CDR1 is SGHRS and CDR2 YFSETQ. CDR3 region: CASRYRVANTGELFF. The CDR3 DNA reads TGCGCCAGCAGGTACAGGGTTGCTAACACCGGGGAGCTGTTTTTT.

In the case of this clone: Other DNA sequences of this sample code for an identical CDR3. This chain uses TRBV29-1 with TRBJ2-7; no reliable D call. The length of the CDR3 is 11 residues. Germline CDR1 is SQVTM and CDR2 is ANQGSEA. V lost 1 base to trimming and J lost 3 bases, with 4 bases between them. The CDR3 DNA sequence: TGCAGCGTTGAAGCGGGCTACGAGCAGTACTTC. Translation gives CSVEAGYEQYF.

This clone was counted a single time. The chain employs TRBV28 and TRBJ2-7, with D maybe TRBD1 (6 bases). V shed 5 bases and J shed 6 bases, with 11 bases lying between them. Germline V gives CDR1 MDHEN, CDR2 SYDVKM. CDR3 size: 12 residues. The CDR3 nucleotides are TGTGCCAGCAGTGGGTCAGGGGTCGAGCAGTACTTC. Residues: CASSGSGVEQYF. Complete variable domain (other parts from reference TRBV28 and TRBJ2-7): DVKVTQSSRYLVKRTGEKVFLECVQDMDHENMFWYRQDPGLGLRLIYFSYDVKMKEKGDIPEGYSVSREKKERFSLILESASTNQTSMYLCASSGSGVEQYFGPGTRLTVT.

This chain uses TRBV9 with TRBJ2-1, with D possibly being TRBD1 (6 bases). This CDR3 has 14 amino acids. Germline loops: CDR1 SGDLS, CDR2 YYNGEE. V lost 0 bases and J lost 5, with 9 bases in between. CDR3 in amino acids: CASSVGGGDNEQFF. The CDR3 coding sequence is TGTGCCAGCAGCGTAGGAGGGGGAGACAATGAGCAGTTCTTC.

This clone appeared once. The chain carries TRBV19 and TRBJ2-7, with a possible D match to TRBD1 (5 bases). The CDR3 has 15 amino acids. Germline V gene lookup returns CDR1 LNHDA and CDR2 SQIVND (reference sequence). V gave up 0 bases and J gave up 2 bases, with 11 bases separating them. CDR3 bases: TGTGCCAGTAGTATAGATTCAGCAGGGACCTACGAGCAGTACTTC. It specifies CASSIDSAGTYEQYF.

The chain links TRBV27 to TRBJ2-1; possibly TRBD1 for D (5 bases). Germline lookup yields CDR1 MNHEY and CDR2 SMNVEV (reference sequence). The CDR3 runs 13 residues. Trimming removed 4 bases from V and 4 bases from J, with 8 bases in between. The CDR3 protein is CASSSDTYNEQFF. CDR3 bases: TGTGCCAGCAGTTCGGACACTTACAATGAGCAGTTCTTC.

This chain connects TRBV5-6 to TRBJ2-5; the match to TRBD2 covers 7 bases. From germline, CDR1 is SGHDT and CDR2 YYEEEE. The V and J ends lost 0 bases and 2 bases, in that order; junction bases with no gene match: 7. CDR3 size: 16 residues. The CDR3 coding sequence is TGTGCCAGCAGCTTGGGGGCAGCGGGGATTCAAGAGACCCAGTACTTC. Its translation is CASSLGAAGIQETQYF.